Listed below are T cell receptor beta chains from one sample, sequenced in a study of human T cells and chemical hapten exposure. Using its own MiXCR run on the RACE reads, TCRdb lists one record per CDR3 protein. This sample has over 300,000 distinct CDR3 sequences, with 4% to 6% found just once. The sequencing used whole blood, collected in connection with sensitization to the hapten diphenylcyclopropenone (DPC). These receptors came from a woman aged 45-65 years with alopecia areata. Some clones in this sample may be carry-over from other donors' samples. Each CDR3 is given without its conserved first and last residue.

J gene	V gene	CDR3 protein
TRBJ1-4	TRBV7-8	ASSLWATTNEKLF
TRBJ2-2	TRBV6-4	ASSPGPYSGELF
TRBJ2-7	TRBV5-1	ASASQSGEQY
TRBJ2-3	TRBV7-9	ASSLDPLVNTQY
TRBJ1-4	TRBV6-5	ASRQQGAGEKLF
TRBJ2-3	TRBV19	ASSITSGPVGDTQY
TRBJ2-7	TRBV29-1	SVVGTSGTYEQY
TRBJ2-2	TRBV7-2	ASSLGVGDSRTGELF
TRBJ2-6	TRBV28	ASSSGTGEAGANVLT
TRBJ1-1	TRBV4-1	ASSQGQPYEAF
TRBJ1-1	TRBV4-1	ASSQKGSSTEAF
TRBJ2-3	TRBV29-1	SVEQDFTDTQY
TRBJ1-6	TRBV30	AWSSGLGSPLH
TRBJ2-3	TRBV12-3/TRBV12-4	ASSLGDSGDRD
TRBJ2-7	TRBV6-1	ASNYLTGSWAYEQY
TRBJ1-3	TRBV27	ASSPRGMAGNTIY
TRBJ2-3	TRBV5-4	ASSSMPAVANGDTQY
TRBJ1-6	TRBV7-6	ASSLEGARSPLH
TRBJ2-5	TRBV28	AILPSAGAQETQY
TRBJ1-1	TRBV12-3/TRBV12-4	ASSLGYTEAF
TRBJ1-1	TRBV2	ASSEVTGNTEAF
TRBJ2-7	TRBV3-1	ASSQDHLSSYEQY
TRBJ2-7	TRBV5-4	ASSFHGGAYEQY
TRBJ1-5	TRBV21-1	ARPSNRGLRLSNQPQH
TRBJ2-4	TRBV6-2/TRBV6-3	ASSYPTGGGIAKNIQY
TRBJ1-5	TRBV12-5	ASGFLGSGNQPQH
TRBJ2-5	TRBV4-3	ASSQLLSVGETQY
TRBJ2-7	TRBV7-2	ASSLGWGGTTYEQY
TRBJ1-6	TRBV12-3/TRBV12-4	ASSPSGGGWNSPLH
TRBJ1-2	TRBV7-2	ASSHAPLYGYT
TRBJ2-7	TRBV7-9	ASSSGPYEQY
TRBJ2-7	TRBV7-9	ASSTGTAYEQY
TRBJ2-7	TRBV5-8	ASSITSGIYEQY
TRBJ2-3	TRBV7-2	ASGGSGTPDTQY
TRBJ2-1	TRBV4-1	ASSQDVAGVYNEQF
TRBJ2-3	TRBV29-1	SVFDRIRSTDTQY
TRBJ1-4	TRBV6-5	ASSSNRGLVNEKLF
TRBJ2-3	TRBV29-1	SVRETGWDTQY
TRBJ2-1	TRBV29-1	SARSGGGNEQF
TRBJ2-2	TRBV7-9	ASSLVVQNTGELF
TRBJ1-1	TRBV6-2/TRBV6-3	ASRAGKLNTEAF
TRBJ2-7	TRBV5-1	ASSLVGSLTYEQY
TRBJ2-7	TRBV6-5	ASSWADSYEQY
TRBJ2-3	TRBV13	ASSPQGISTDTQY
TRBJ1-2	TRBV6-1	ASSEEGLANYGYT
TRBJ2-1	TRBV7-2	ASSGDQNYNEQF
TRBJ2-1	TRBV11-2	ASTRRITFNEQF
TRBJ2-6	TRBV28	ASSSGSSGANVLT
TRBJ2-1	TRBV14	ASSQGGPGYNEQF
TRBJ2-1	TRBV5-1	ASSLSGDNEQF
TRBJ2-5	TRBV19	ASSIGTGTAETQY
TRBJ2-7	TRBV6-6	ASSYPDSGWQY
TRBJ1-4	TRBV7-9	ASSLGQAQDEKLF
TRBJ2-1	TRBV6-5	ASWGGSEQF
TRBJ1-3	TRBV29-1	SATGGAGNTIY
TRBJ2-7	TRBV5-1	ASSLLLSYEQY
TRBJ2-3	TRBV7-7	ASSTGLAGVRDTQY
TRBJ2-5	TRBV13	ASSGDREGRETQY
TRBJ2-3	TRBV12-3/TRBV12-4	ASSDTLTARTDTQY
TRBJ1-4	TRBV9	ASSVAGQGPNEKLF